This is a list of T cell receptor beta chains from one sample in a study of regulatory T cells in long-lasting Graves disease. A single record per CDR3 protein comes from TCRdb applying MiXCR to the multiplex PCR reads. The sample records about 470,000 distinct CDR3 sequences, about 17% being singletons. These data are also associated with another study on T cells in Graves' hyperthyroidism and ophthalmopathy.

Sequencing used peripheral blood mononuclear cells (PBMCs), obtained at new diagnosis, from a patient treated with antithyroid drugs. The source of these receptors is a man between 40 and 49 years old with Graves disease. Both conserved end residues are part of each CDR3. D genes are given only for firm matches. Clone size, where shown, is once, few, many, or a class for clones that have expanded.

CDR3: CSAGPGAAGGTEAFF
DNA: TGCAGTGCTGGGCCGGGGGCGGCTGGGGGAACTGAAGCTTTCTTT
J: TRBJ1-1
size: few
length: 15
D: -
V: TRBV20-1

CDR3: CASSFGRGSEQYF
DNA: TGTGCCAGCAGTTTTGGCAGGGGGAGCGAGCAGTACTTC
J: TRBJ2-7
size: many
length: 13
D: TRBD1
V: TRBV28

CDR3: CASSIWDRGTDTQYF
DNA: TGTGCCAGTAGTATATGGGACAGGGGTACAGATACGCAGTATTTT
J: TRBJ2-3
size: -
length: 15
D: TRBD1
V: TRBV19

CDR3: CSVGTGGEQYF
DNA: TGCAGCGTTGGGACAGGGGGCGAGCAGTACTTC
J: TRBJ2-7
size: -
length: 11
D: TRBD1
V: TRBV29-1

CDR3: CSARTGFDGYTF
DNA: TGCAGCGCACGGACAGGGTTCGATGGCTACACCTTC
J: TRBJ1-2
size: few
length: 12
D: TRBD1
V: TRBV29-1

CDR3: CASRPEWREVETQYF
DNA: TGTGCCAGCAGGCCAGAGTGGCGGGAGGTGGAGACCCAGTACTTC
J: TRBJ2-5
size: many
length: 15
D: TRBD2
V: TRBV7-9

CDR3: CSALGLAVAYEQYF
DNA: TGCAGTGCCCTGGGACTAGCAGTTGCCTACGAGCAGTACTTC
J: TRBJ2-7
size: -
length: 14
D: TRBD2
V: TRBV20-1

CDR3: CASSRTSGSETQYF
DNA: TGTGCCAGCAGTCGGACTAGCGGGAGTGAGACCCAGTACTTC
J: TRBJ2-5
size: many
length: 14
D: TRBD2
V: TRBV28

CDR3: CASSEWGVTTNEKLFF
DNA: TGTGCCAGCAGTGAATGGGGGGTGACAACTAATGAAAAACTGTTTTTT
J: TRBJ1-4
size: many
length: 16
D: -
V: TRBV2

CDR3: CASSLAQSTSYEQYF
DNA: TGTGCCAGCAGTTTAGCACAGTCCACCTCCTACGAGCAGTACTTC
J: TRBJ2-7
size: many
length: 15
D: -
V: TRBV28

CDR3: CASSSILGLAGGSNNEQFF
DNA: TGTGCCAGCAGTTCCATACTAGGACTAGCGGGAGGGAGTAACAATGAGCAGTTCTTC
J: TRBJ2-1
size: many
length: 19
D: TRBD2
V: TRBV6-9

CDR3: CASSSGSGAYNEQFF
DNA: TGTGCCAGCTCCTCGGGATCTGGGGCCTACAATGAGCAGTTCTTC
J: TRBJ2-1
size: many
length: 15
D: -
V: TRBV18

CDR3: CASTVTAGHYNEQFF
DNA: TGTGCCAGTACTGTTACAGCGGGACACTACAATGAGCAGTTCTTC
J: TRBJ2-1
size: few
length: 15
D: -
V: TRBV19